The 20 T cell receptor beta chains in this list originate from one sample, sequenced in a study of blood T cell repertoires in COVID-19. Clones were read by immunoSEQ multiplex PCR, and TCRdb kept only the in-frame ones, dropping some. Here the sample spans some 110,000 clones, around 83% being singletons. The sample consisted of PBMCs or T cells enriched from blood (not recorded which). The receptors here all came from a woman aged 30 to 39 who had recovered from COVID-19.

The chain couples TRBV2 to TRBJ1-5, with D hard to call. V lost 1 base and J 9 bases, leaving 10 bases between the germline ends. The CDR3 is 13 amino acids. Germline CDR1 and CDR2: SNHLY and FYNNEI. CDR3 sequence: CASSEVGSGPQHF. In DNA, the CDR3 is TGTGCCAGCAGTGAAGTGGGTTCGGGGCCCCAGCATTTT.

The chain carries TRBV19 and TRBJ1-3; TRBD1 matches 7 bases. CDR1 is LNHDA and CDR2 is SQIVND in the germline V gene (reference sequence). Unmatched junction bases numbered 9, after V lost 10 bases and J lost 0 bases. CDR3 size: 15 residues. The CDR3 DNA is TGTGCCACTCATCGGACAGGCAACTCTGGAAACACCATATATTTT. As protein: CATHRTGNSGNTIYF.

This chain connects TRBV19 to TRBJ2-1; no firm D call. The CDR3 loop spans 15 amino acids. V was pared by 4 bases and J by 0 bases, with 10 bases between. Germline V gene lookup returns CDR1 LNHDA and CDR2 SQIVND (reference sequence). CDR3 sequence: CASSKDLSSYNEQFF. In DNA, the CDR3 is TGTGCCAGTAGTAAAGACTTGAGCTCCTACAATGAGCAGTTCTTC.

This chain uses TRBV5-5 with TRBJ2-5, with a weak D call TRBD1 (5 bases). Germline CDR1 and CDR2: SGHKS and YYEKEE (reference sequence). V lost 2 bases, J lost 1 base, and 15 bases lay in between. This CDR3 is built from 16 residues. CDR3 loop: CASSFHRPGSQETQYF. CDR3 DNA: TGTGCCAGCAGCTTCCACAGGCCCGGGTCCCAAGAGACCCAGTACTTC. The full variable domain, its missing parts supplied by reference TRBV5-5 and TRBJ2-5, is DAGVTQSPTHLIKTRGQQVTLRCSPISGHKSVSWYQQVLGQGPQFIFQYYEKEERGRGNFPDRFSARQFPNYSSELNVNALLLGDSALYLCASSFHRPGSQETQYFGPGTRLLVL.

The chain employs TRBV27 and TRBJ2-2, with 10 bases fitting TRBD1. Germline assignment: CDR1 MNHEY and CDR2 SMNVEV (reference sequence). Trimming took 2 bases from V and 6 from J; bases not matched to a gene: 3. The CDR3 has 15 amino acids. DNA for the CDR3: TGTGCCAGCAGTTTAGGGGACAGGGGTCCCGGGGAGCTGTTTTTT. As protein: CASSLGDRGPGELFF.

The rearrangement joins TRBV3-1 (or the pseudogene TRBV3-2) to TRBJ2-7; perhaps TRBD2 as D (6 bases). The CDR3 totals 12 residues. Germline assignment: CDR1 LGHDT and CDR2 YNNKEL (reference sequence). Trimming cost V 3 bases and J 3 bases, with 6 bases left between them. CDR3 region: CASSQTSYEQYF. The DNA for the CDR3 is TGTGCCAGCAGCCAGACTAGCTACGAGCAGTACTTC.

In this sample, this clone turned up a few times. This chain joins TRBV5-6 and TRBJ1-2, with TRBD1 identical over 8 bases. Germline V gives CDR1 SGHDT, CDR2 YYEEEE. The ends lost 5 bases at V and 2 bases at J; junction bases unmatched: 11. CDR3 length equals 16 residues. The CDR3 region is CASRGRGRFSNYGYTF. The CDR3 nucleotides read TGTGCCAGCAGAGGCAGGGGGCGCTTCTCCAACTATGGCTACACCTTC.

In this sample, this clone turned up a few times. Written as DNA, the CDR3 is TGCACCAGCAGCCAAGAACGGAGGGCCCGGGACAGGGGCAATCAGCCCCAGCATTTT. Protein product: CTSSQERRARDRGNQPQHF. This sequence joins TRBV1 and TRBJ1-5; the table gives TRBD1 as D, unverified against the DNA. TRBV1 constitutes a pseudogene. This CDR3 comprises 19 residues.

This rearrangement joins TRBV5-8 to TRBJ1-4; D uncertain. The CDR3 is 14 residues long. CDR1 and CDR2 from the germline V gene are SGHTS and YDEGEE. The germline V and J ends were trimmed by 2 bases and 4 bases, with 9 bases remaining between them. CDR3 in DNA: TGTGCCAGCAGCTTCGCCGTACATAATGAAAAACTGTTTTTT. Its protein product is CASSFAVHNEKLFF.

V is TRBV6-5 and J is TRBJ1-1; TRBD1 might be the D (6 bases). There are 15 residues in the CDR3. In germline, CDR1 is MNHEY, CDR2 SVGAGI. V lost 0 bases, J lost 5 bases, and 13 bases lay in between. CDR3 DNA sequence: TGTGCCAGCAGTTACTCTTCAGGGGCAGAAACTGAAGCTTTCTTT. Amino acid sequence: CASSYSSGAETEAFF.

This sequence joins TRBV5-8 and TRBJ1-1; 7 bases match TRBD1. Germline CDR1 SGHTS, CDR2 YDEGEE. This CDR3 has 15 amino acids. With 4 bases clipped from V and 2 bases from J, the junction kept 8 bases outside the gene matches. CDR3 sequence (DNA): TGTGCCAGCAGCAAGGGACAGTCGTTTAACACTGAAGCTTTCTTT. Translated, it gives CASSKGQSFNTEAFF.

This clone has a single count. The rearrangement uses TRBV3-1 (or the pseudogene TRBV3-2) and TRBJ2-1; 10 bases are a match to TRBD2. The CDR3 covers 18 residues. The germline gives CDR1 LGHDT, CDR2 YNNKEL (reference sequence). The J segment lost 0 bases and the V segment lost 1 base, leaving 6 bases of the junction unmatched. The CDR3 reads CASSQGGLAWSSYNEQFF. CDR3 bases: TGTGCCAGCAGCCAAGGGGGACTAGCGTGGAGCTCCTACAATGAGCAGTTCTTC.

This clone has a single count. The gene calls are TRBV5-6 and TRBJ2-1; 10 positions agree with TRBD2. CDR1 SGHDT and CDR2 YYEEEE come from the germline V gene. V shed 1 base and J 6 bases; nucleotides not matched to a gene: 7. The CDR3 covers 16 residues. CDR3 region: CASSLMLAGVTNEQFF. CDR3 sequence (DNA): TGTGCCAGCAGCTTGATGCTAGCGGGAGTTACCAATGAGCAGTTCTTC. Looking up the rest from reference TRBV5-6 and TRBJ2-1 gives the full variable domain: DAGVTQSPTHLIKTRGQQVTLRCSPKSGHDTVSWYQQALGQGPQFIFQYYEEEERQRGNFPDRFSGHQFPNYSSELNVNALLLGDSALYLCASSLMLAGVTNEQFFGPGTRLTVL.

The rearrangement joins TRBV19 to TRBJ2-7; TRBD1 matches 7 bases. Per germline, CDR1 LNHDA and CDR2 SQIVND (reference sequence). The CDR3 covers 14 residues. With V trimmed by 3 bases and J by 5 bases, 7 bases remained unmatched. The CDR3: CASSIGRGLNEQYF. CDR3 nucleotides: TGTGCCAGTAGTATTGGTAGGGGGCTCAACGAGCAGTACTTC.

V usage is TRBV28 and J usage is TRBJ2-1; 11 bases match TRBD1. Germline CDR1 and CDR2: MDHEN and SYDVKM. Germline trimming cut 5 bases from V and 4 bases from J; bases unmatched to any gene: 4. This CDR3 has 15 amino acids. CDR3 in DNA: TGTGCCAGCAGTCTAGGGACAGGGGGGTACAATGAGCAGTTCTTC. Its translation is CASSLGTGGYNEQFF.

This sequence joins TRBV30 and TRBJ2-2; tentative D call: TRBD1 (5 bases). Looked up from germline, CDR1 is GTSNPN and CDR2 is SVGIG (reference sequence). The CDR3 spans 15 residues. The V end lost 3 bases, the J end lost 4 bases, and 15 bases lay between the germline ends. CDR3 bases: TGTGCCTGGAGGGGTCAGGGTGTTAGCACCGGGGAGCTGTTTTTT. The encoded protein is CAWRGQGVSTGELFF.

As DNA, the CDR3 is TGCAGCGTTGTACCCGGGGGCTACGAGCAGTACTTC. Protein: CSVVPGGYEQYF. The rearrangement uses TRBV29-1 and TRBJ2-7, with D maybe TRBD2 (6 bases). The CDR3 covers 12 residues. Germline lookup yields CDR1 SQVTM and CDR2 ANQGSEA. Trimming left V 4 bases short and J 3 bases short, with 10 bases between.

V is TRBV2 and J is TRBJ1-3; 8 nucleotides match TRBD1. The CDR3 is 16 amino acids. The germline V gene has CDR1 SNHLY and CDR2 FYNNEI. J gave up 7 bases and V 6 bases, and 14 bases lay outside the gene matches. CDR3 loop: CASRGPGQGPYNTIYF. The CDR3 DNA sequence: TGTGCCAGCAGGGGGCCCGGACAGGGCCCTTATAACACCATATATTTT.

The rearrangement joins TRBV5-1 to TRBJ2-3, with 11 bases that match TRBD1. The CDR3 length is 15 residues. The germline V gene has CDR1 SGHRS and CDR2 YFSETQ. V lost 7 bases to trimming and J lost 6 bases; unmatched junction nucleotides: 10. CDR3 loop: CASDLGGQGVDTQYF. In DNA, the CDR3 is TGCGCCAGCGACCTTGGGGGACAGGGGGTCGATACGCAGTATTTT.

The chain recombines TRBV20-1 with TRBJ2-7, with D perhaps TRBD1 (6 bases). The CDR3 has 11 residues. Germline-derived CDR1 and CDR2 are DFQATT and SNEGSKA (reference sequence). V was clipped by 2 bases and J by 8 bases, with 10 bases between them. DNA of the CDR3: TGCAGTGCTAGATCTGACAGGAAGCAGTACTTC. Protein sequence: CSARSDRKQYF.